The 14 T cell receptor beta chains below all came from one sample that was sequenced in a study of CD8 T cells in ankylosing spondylitis. Broader study findings: Seven or eight highly homologous variants made up a TCR beta motif, and this motif appeared characteristic of ankylosing spondylitis blood.

The antigens of these receptors remain unknown. TCRdb re-analysed the 5' RACE reads in MiXCR, keeping a single row per CDR3 protein. The sample includes approximately 550,000 distinct CDR3 sequences, about 13% of them seen just once. The source material was blood, either unsorted or a sorted T cell fraction (not recorded which). The receptors shown here come from a male donor with ankylosing spondylitis.

V usage is TRBV29-1 and J usage is TRBJ1-1; unclear D gene. Germline V gene sequence: CDR1 SQVTM, CDR2 ANQGSEA. The CDR3 is made up of 12 amino acids. V was pared by 3 bases and J by 4 bases, with 9 bases between. This chain's CDR3 is CSVDPVLTEAFF. The CDR3 region has the DNA TGCAGCGTTGATCCTGTACTCACTGAAGCTTTCTTT. The full variable domain, in which reference TRBV29-1 and TRBJ1-1 provide the parts outside the CDR3, is SAVISQKPSRDICQRGTSLTIQCQVDSQVTMMFWYRQQPGQSLTLIATANQGSEATYESGFVIDKFPISRPNLTFSTLTVSNMSPEDSSIYLCSVDPVLTEAFFGQGTRLTVV.

About this clonotype itself: This could be a read error, since a much larger clone is one nucleotide away. V usage is TRBV10-3 and J usage is TRBJ1-5; D call uncertain. CDR3 length equals 13 residues. From germline, CDR1 is ENHRY and CDR2 SYGVKD. The CDR3 spells CVISESQDQPQHF. The DNA of the CDR3 is TGTGTCATCAGTGAGTCCCAGGATCAGCCCCAGCATTTT.

This clonotype has only a few counts. The V and J genes are TRBV7-9 and TRBJ2-2; 9 nucleotides line up with TRBD1. CDR1 and CDR2 (germline): SEHNR, FQNEAQ (reference sequence). The CDR3 totals 15 residues. The V segment lost 5 bases and the J segment 6 bases; nucleotides outside the gene matches: 7. This chain's CDR3 is CASSKAGTGPGELFF. The CDR3 DNA reads TGTGCCAGCAGCAAGGCCGGGACAGGGCCCGGGGAGCTGTTTTTT.

This clonotype was found a few times. The V call is TRBV20-1, the J call TRBJ2-5; unclear D gene. The V end was cut by 6 bases, the J end by 5 bases, with 13 bases between. The germline CDR1 and CDR2 sequences are DFQATT and SNEGSKA (reference sequence). This CDR3 spans 12 amino acids. The CDR3 loop reads CSAPQREETQYF. The CDR3 DNA is TGCAGTGCGCCCCAGCGAGAGGAGACCCAGTACTTC.

This clonotype was detected a few times. The rearrangement links TRBV12-3 or TRBV12-4 to TRBJ1-1; 9 bases line up with TRBD1. With V trimmed by 6 bases and J by 4 bases, 3 bases remained unmatched. This CDR3 has 13 residues. The CDR3 coding sequence is TGTGCCAGCAGCCCACAGGGGGCCACTGAAGCTTTCTTT. Protein product: CASSPQGATEAFF.

J is TRBJ2-5 and V is TRBV6-1; D is possibly TRBD1 (6 bases). The germline CDR1 and CDR2 sequences are MNHNS and SASEGT. The CDR3 totals 15 residues. V lost 6 bases and J 2 bases, leaving 16 bases between the germline ends. In DNA form, the CDR3 reads TGTGCCAGCAGCCCGCCCGGGACACAGCAAGAGACCCAGTACTTC. Protein sequence: CASSPPGTQQETQYF.

This clonotype was seen more than once but under ten times. This sequence joins TRBV5-1 and TRBJ1-2; 7 bases fit TRBD1. The CDR3 length is 15 residues. Germline CDR1 is SGHRS and CDR2 is YFSETQ. V shed 4 bases, J shed 5 bases, and the junction held 11 bases outside the gene matches. The CDR3 sequence is CASSIRQGLFYGYTF. As DNA, the CDR3 is TGCGCCAGCAGCATCAGACAGGGCCTGTTTTATGGCTACACCTTC.

The V and J genes are TRBV24-1 and TRBJ2-3, with 10 bases identical to TRBD2. Trimming cost V 4 bases and J 5 bases; bases outside gene matches: 8. This CDR3 is built from 16 residues. Looked up from germline, CDR1 is KGHDR and CDR2 is SFDVKD. The CDR3 region is CATSDPQAGGRDTQYF. The CDR3 DNA reads TGTGCCACCAGTGACCCTCAAGCGGGAGGGCGAGATACGCAGTATTTT.

The V call is TRBV20-1, the J call TRBJ2-7; D remains unclear. The CDR3 is 13 amino acids. V dropped 6 bases and J dropped 0 bases, with 12 bases sitting between them. CDR1 is DFQATT and CDR2 is SNEGSKA in the germline V gene (reference sequence). CDR3 coding DNA: TGCAGTGCCGCATCCCCTACCTCCTACGAGCAGTACGTC. It encodes CSAASPTSYEQYV.

CDR3: CASSSPPEIYEQYF. The CDR3 DNA sequence: TGTGCCAGCAGTTCCCCCCCCGAAATTTACGAGCAGTACTTC. V is TRBV27 and J is TRBJ2-7; D call uncertain. Germline assignment: CDR1 MNHEY and CDR2 SMNVEV (reference sequence). Trimming stripped 4 bases from V and 4 bases from J, with 14 bases between. The CDR3 is 14 amino acids.

A remark on this clonotype: Mismatch with germline at one junction end may stem from a read error. The chain has TRBV7-8 and TRBJ2-3; weak D call: TRBD2 (5 bases). The CDR3 consists of 11 residues. Looked up from germline, CDR1 is SGHVS and CDR2 is FQNEAQ. This CDR3 reads CASSSLGEKGF. DNA for the CDR3: TGTGCCAGCAGCTCCCTTGGGGAGAAAGGTTTT.

V gene TRBV20-1 combines with J gene TRBJ1-1; tentative D call: TRBD1 (6 bases). V lost 6 bases and J 5 bases, leaving 13 bases between the germline ends. Germline CDR1 is DFQATT and CDR2 is SNEGSKA (reference sequence). This CDR3 is built from 12 residues. CDR3 protein: CSAMEGGTEAFF. The CDR3 nucleotides read TGCAGTGCCATGGAGGGGGGGACTGAAGCTTTCTTT.

This clonotype was detected a few times. The gene calls are TRBV25-1 and TRBJ1-2, with a weak D call TRBD1 (6 bases). Germline V gives CDR1 MGHDK, CDR2 SYGVNS. This CDR3 comprises 14 residues. The ends were cut back, 8 bases at V and 0 bases at J, with 13 bases in the middle. The CDR3 nucleotides read TGTGCCAGCCGGAGGTCAGGGGCTAACTATGGCTACACCTTC. This codes for CASRRSGANYGYTF.

This clonotype came up many times. The chain employs TRBV29-1 and TRBJ1-2, with D possibly being TRBD1 (5 bases). The CDR3 contains 15 residues. Germline CDR1 SQVTM, CDR2 ANQGSEA. Trimming left V 7 bases short and J 0 bases short, with 18 bases between. The CDR3 DNA sequence: TGCAGCGCCTTAGGGACGGACCCTTCTAACTATGGCTACACCTTC. Protein sequence: CSALGTDPSNYGYTF.